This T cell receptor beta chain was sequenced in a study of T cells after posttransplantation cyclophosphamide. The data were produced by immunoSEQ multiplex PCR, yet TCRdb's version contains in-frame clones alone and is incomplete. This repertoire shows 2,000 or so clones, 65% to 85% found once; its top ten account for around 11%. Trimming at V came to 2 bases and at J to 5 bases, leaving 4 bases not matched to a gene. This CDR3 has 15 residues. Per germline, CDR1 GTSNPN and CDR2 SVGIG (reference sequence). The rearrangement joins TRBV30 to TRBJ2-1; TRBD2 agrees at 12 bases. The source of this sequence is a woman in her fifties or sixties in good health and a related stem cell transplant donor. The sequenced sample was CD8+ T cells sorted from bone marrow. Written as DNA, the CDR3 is TGTGCCTGGAGTTCTTGGACTAGCGGGGACAATGAGCAGTTCTTC. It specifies CAWSSWTSGDNEQFF.